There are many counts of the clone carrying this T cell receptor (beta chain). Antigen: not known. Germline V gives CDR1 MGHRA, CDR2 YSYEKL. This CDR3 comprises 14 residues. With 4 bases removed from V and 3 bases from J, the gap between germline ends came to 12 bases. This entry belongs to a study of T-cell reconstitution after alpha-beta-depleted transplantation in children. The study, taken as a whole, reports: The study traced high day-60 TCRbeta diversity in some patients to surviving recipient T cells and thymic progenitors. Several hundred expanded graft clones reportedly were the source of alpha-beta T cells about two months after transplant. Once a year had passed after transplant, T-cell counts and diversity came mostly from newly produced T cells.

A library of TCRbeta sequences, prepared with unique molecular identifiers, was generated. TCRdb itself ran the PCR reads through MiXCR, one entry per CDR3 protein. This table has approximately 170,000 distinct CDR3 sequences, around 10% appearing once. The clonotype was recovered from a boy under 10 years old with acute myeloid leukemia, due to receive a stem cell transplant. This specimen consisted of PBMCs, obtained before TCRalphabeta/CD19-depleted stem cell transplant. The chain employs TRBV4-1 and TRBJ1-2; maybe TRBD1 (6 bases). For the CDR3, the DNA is TGCGCCAGCAGCCTTCCAGAGGGGGACTATGGCTACACCTTC. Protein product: CASSLPEGDYGYTF.